Presented here are 5 T cell receptor beta chains from one specimen sequenced in a study of blood T cells in healthy people across ages. Together with a sample-barcoded 5' primer, a J-beta primer mix was included in a second PCR lasting about 6 to 11 cycles. TCRdb re-called the 5' RACE reads through MiXCR, storing one row per CDR3 protein. Here the sample spans some 1.4 million distinct CDR3 sequences, approximately 40% being singletons. Material for sequencing was blood. These receptors were obtained from a young woman in good health.

The V call is TRBV27, the J call TRBJ1-6, with 10 bases matching TRBD1. The CDR3 runs to 17 residues. The V gene's germline CDR1 is MNHEY and CDR2 SMNVEV (reference sequence). Trimming cost V 5 bases and J 2 bases; bases outside gene matches: 6. CDR3 sequence: CASSPTGQGTYNSPLHF. CDR3 coding DNA: TGTGCCAGCAGTCCAACGGGACAGGGGACCTATAATTCACCCCTCCACTTT.

The chain recombines TRBV9 with TRBJ1-2, with D possibly TRBD1 on 6 matching bases. CDR1 is SGDLS and CDR2 is YYNGEE in the germline V gene. The V end lost 3 bases, the J end lost 8 bases, and 14 bases lay between the germline ends. The CDR3 totals 13 residues. CDR3 amino acids: CASSGAQGLGYTF. The CDR3 DNA is TGTGCCAGCAGCGGCGCGCAGGGGCTCGGCTACACCTTC.

This clonotype was observed a few times. The V call is TRBV6-1, the J call TRBJ1-5; D uncertain. V lost 3 bases and J lost 7, with 10 bases in between. CDR3 length: 13 amino acids. Germline CDR1 is MNHNS and CDR2 is SASEGT. The CDR3 protein is CASSDPAEQPQHF. CDR3 nucleotide sequence: TGTGCCAGCAGTGACCCGGCGGAACAGCCCCAGCATTTT.

Only a few counts were recorded for this clonotype. This chain links TRBV2 with TRBJ2-1; D possibly corresponds to TRBD2 (6 bases). This CDR3 comprises 15 residues. Germline V gives CDR1 SNHLY, CDR2 FYNNEI. Trimming removed 8 bases from V and 0 bases from J, with 14 bases in between. CDR3 sequence: CASASRESSYNEQFF. The CDR3 DNA sequence: TGTGCCAGCGCTTCACGGGAGTCCTCCTACAATGAGCAGTTCTTC.

CDR3 coding DNA: TGCAGTGCTATCGGACCTAATGAAAAACTGTTTTTT. Amino acid sequence: CSAIGPNEKLFF. The chain has TRBV20-1 and TRBJ1-4; unclear D gene. Trimming cost V 4 bases and J 3 bases, with 6 bases left between them. The CDR3 covers 12 residues. Germline CDR1 DFQATT, CDR2 SNEGSKA (reference sequence).